Here is one TCR beta chain with its context. Antigen unknown. Some second doses came at about 4 weeks and others at about 12 weeks; these were pooled. Repertoires were generated with immunoSEQ multiplex PCR, while TCRdb's copy carries only in-frame clones and drops some. Counted here are under 110,000 clones, more than 75% occurring once; the ten biggest clones make up about 9.4%. This entry comes from a study of T cell responses to AZD1222 COVID-19 vaccine. Study results and caveats: Donor demographics were predominantly white British with a female majority; clonal diversity may be underestimated.

This CDR3 is 13 amino acids long. From germline, CDR1 is MNHEY and CDR2 SVGAGI. Trimming stripped 6 bases from V and 6 bases from J, with 9 bases between. The clonotype was recovered from an adult who received the AZD1222 COVID-19 vaccine. The material sequenced was peripheral blood, taken 28 days after the second AZD1222 dose. This chain links TRBV6-5 with TRBJ1-6; no firm D call. The CDR3, as DNA: TGTGCCAGCAGCACCCTGGTTAATTCACCCCTCCACTTT. Translating it yields CASSTLVNSPLHF.